The clone carrying this TCR beta chain was counted many times. Antigen unknown. This CDR3 is built from 14 residues. Trimming took 3 bases from V and 8 from J, leaving 14 bases between them. Germline V gives CDR1 ENHRY, CDR2 SYGVKD. Template switching with 5'RACE generated the TCR cDNA and added a universal primer site and UMIs. TCRdb reprocessed the 5' RACE reads with MiXCR, giving one entry per CDR3 protein. In the table there are roughly 190,000 distinct CDR3 sequences, 9.5% to 12% of which are singletons. This sample is drawn from a study of T cells after yellow fever vaccination. Study-wide points: Reappearance after the booster was seen for most primary-vaccination clones, at roughly 96% CD4 and around 88% CD8.

The rearrangement uses TRBV10-3 and TRBJ2-1; tentative D call: TRBD1 (5 bases). The specimen comprised CD8+ T cells sorted from PBMCs, sampled 15 days after the yellow fever booster vaccination. This sequence was found in a man aged 18-30 years who received the YFV17D yellow fever vaccine. This CDR3 reads CAISEGAPVDEQFF. The CDR3 DNA follows: TGTGCCATCAGTGAAGGGGCTCCTGTGGATGAGCAGTTCTTC.